The present entry profiles one TCR beta chain with its context. Its antigen remains undetermined. Base qualities are not at hand, and no much larger clone is one base apart. Measured from the cysteine to the phenylalanine, the CDR3 is 15 residues long. Only the CDR3 portion is preserved as DNA: 45 bases, with reading frame beginning at the first base. Trimming at the junction amounts to 0 bases on V and 0 bases on J, and the germline ends lie 6 bases apart. From a lookup of the germline V gene (reference sequence), CDR1 and CDR2 are LNHNV and YYDKDF. The library was generated by PCR. Instrument used: Illumina HiSeq 2500. To reduce PCR and sequencing biases, unique molecular identifiers were incorporated into the TCR beta cDNA libraries. About 500,000 cDNA molecules were obtained for every 1 to 10 million input T cells, so each molecule roughly corresponded to one T cell. The patient libraries were prepared and sequenced with the same protocol used for the earlier healthy control dataset. Samples belonging to the same batch were prepared together, multiplexed and sequenced on a shared HiSeq lane. As for the authors' bioinformatics: MIGEC handled the raw barcoded reads, throwing out single-read molecular identifier groups before consensus assembly and CDR3 extraction. Clonotype tables were post-analysed with VDJtools, and diversity was normalized by down-sampling all datasets to the smallest sample size. To correct batch-related cross-sample contamination, repertoire overlap clustering matched CDR3 amino acid sequences but not nucleotide sequences. TCRdb trimmed public reads at Q25 via fastp, called clones via MiXCR and kept in-frame beta chains. For every CDR3 protein sequence, its rows merge into one entry that carries the most common genes and DNA. TCRdb's processing, not the study's, gives the V and J calls here. Here the sample has more than 500,000 distinct CDR3 sequences; 34% occur a single time. Of the sample, around 6.1% is held by the ten largest clones.

The record originates from a study of post-analysis software for immune sequencing data (dated by TCRdb to the mid-2010s). For context, the study as a whole: The recorded disease courses included relapsing-remitting, secondary progressive and progressive-relapsing multiple sclerosis, and some patients had no subtype annotation. A subset of samples was prepared in parallel using single-end sample barcoding, then pooled and co-amplified after Illumina adapter ligation. Patient repertoires were compared against some twelve previously published healthy control repertoires from donors aged about 6 to 27 years.

Broader findings and caveats from the paper: Patients showed significantly higher frequencies than controls for about five TRBV segments, among them TRBV5-6, TRBV5-1 and TRBV20-1. The control group was slightly older than the multiple sclerosis patient group. Significantly lower normalized Chao1 diversity was found in multiple sclerosis patients than in controls, suggesting substantial peripheral T-cell clonal expansion. Direct clustering with F measure revealed strong co-clustering of samples prepared in the same batch, which led to a batch-effect correction.

TCR beta repertoires were profiled from peripheral blood of 13 young patients with multiple sclerosis to demonstrate the VDJtools post-analysis software. Multiple sclerosis patients were children and adolescents aged about 6 to 17 years. Sequences were obtained from blood. This sequence uses TRBV15 and TRBJ1-5, with the identity of the D gene unclear. This clonotype was obtained from a girl aged 2-17 years with multiple sclerosis. This receptor has the CDR3 CATSREGTSNQPQHF. The sequenced DNA is TGTGCCACCAGCAGAGAAGGCACTAGCAATCAGCCCCAGCATTTT.